The rows below give T cell receptor beta chains drawn from one sample of a study of T cell changes during pregnancy in multiple sclerosis. Produced via immunoSEQ multiplex PCR; TCRdb's table is partial and in-frame only. The table lists about 20,000 clones, over 85% of them singletons, with less than 6.5% in the top ten. The material sequenced was CD8+ T cells from peripheral blood mononuclear cells, taken in the second trimester of pregnancy. The source of these receptors is a female donor in good health, enrolled as a control in a pregnancy study. Both conserved end residues are part of each CDR3. The order of the fields is D gene, J gene, V gene, clone size, CDR3 DNA, CDR3 protein. The D gene is left open where the match is weak. The size entry is marked missing in some rows and otherwise reads once, few, many or a size class.

D gene: TRBD1; J gene: TRBJ2-5; V gene: TRBV6-1; clone size: .; CDR3 DNA: TGTGCCAGCAGTGATGGACAGGGCGGCTCCGAGACCCAGTACTTC; CDR3 protein: CASSDGQGGSETQYF
D gene: TRBD1; J gene: TRBJ1-6; V gene: TRBV23-1; clone size: .; CDR3 DNA: TGCGCCAGCAGTCAATCCAAAGGACAGGGGGCGAATTCACCCCTCCACTTT; CDR3 protein: CASSQSKGQGANSPLHF
D gene: .; J gene: TRBJ2-7; V gene: TRBV5-1; clone size: .; CDR3 DNA: TGCGCCAGCAGGTGGGCAAACTCCTACGAGCAGTACTTC; CDR3 protein: CASRWANSYEQYF
D gene: TRBD1; J gene: TRBJ2-1; V gene: TRBV27; clone size: .; CDR3 DNA: TGTGCCAGCAACCCGGGACAGGGGATAGGCAATGAGCAGTTCTTC; CDR3 protein: CASNPGQGIGNEQFF
D gene: TRBD2; J gene: TRBJ2-1; V gene: TRBV9; clone size: .; CDR3 DNA: TGTGCCAGCAGCTTCGATCCGGGACTAGAGGGGAATGAGCAGTTCTTC; CDR3 protein: CASSFDPGLEGNEQFF
D gene: TRBD1; J gene: TRBJ2-7; V gene: TRBV5-6; clone size: .; CDR3 DNA: TGTGCCAGCAGCTCTTTCGGACAGGGAAGTTACGAGCAGTACTTC; CDR3 protein: CASSSFGQGSYEQYF
D gene: .; J gene: TRBJ1-1; V gene: TRBV27; clone size: .; CDR3 DNA: TGTGCCAGCAGTTTCCGGTGGGGGGAAACTGAAGCTTTCTTT; CDR3 protein: CASSFRWGETEAFF
D gene: TRBD1; J gene: TRBJ1-2; V gene: TRBV11-2; clone size: .; CDR3 DNA: TGTGCCAGCAGCTTAGGAGGTGGGGACAGGGGAGGCGGCTACACCTTC; CDR3 protein: CASSLGGGDRGGGYTF
D gene: TRBD2; J gene: TRBJ2-1; V gene: TRBV6-5; clone size: once; CDR3 DNA: TGTGCCAGCAGTTTCGCTACTAGCGGCCTATACAATGAGCAGTTCTTC; CDR3 protein: CASSFATSGLYNEQFF
D gene: .; J gene: TRBJ2-1; V gene: TRBV27; clone size: .; CDR3 DNA: TGTGCCAGCAGTTTATTTCCGGGGGGCATCGACTCCAATGAGCAGTTCTTC; CDR3 protein: CASSLFPGGIDSNEQFF
D gene: TRBD2; J gene: TRBJ2-1; V gene: TRBV2; clone size: .; CDR3 DNA: TGTGCGGGGGGGGAGAACTCCTACAATGAGCAGTTCTTC; CDR3 protein: CAGGENSYNEQFF
D gene: TRBD2; J gene: TRBJ2-7; V gene: TRBV19; clone size: .; CDR3 DNA: TGTGCCAGTTCAGAAGCGGGAGGTAATTACGAGCAGTACTTC; CDR3 protein: CASSEAGGNYEQYF
D gene: .; J gene: TRBJ1-5; V gene: TRBV28; clone size: once; CDR3 DNA: TGTGCCAGCAGAAGAGACAGGCTTAATAGCAATCAGCCCCAGCATTTT; CDR3 protein: CASRRDRLNSNQPQHF
D gene: .; J gene: TRBJ1-2; V gene: TRBV7-9; clone size: few; CDR3 DNA: TGTGCCAGCAGTACTGGACAACATGGCTACACCTTC; CDR3 protein: CASSTGQHGYTF
D gene: .; J gene: TRBJ1-1; V gene: TRBV19; clone size: .; CDR3 DNA: TGTGCCAGTAGCCCGGTTGAGGGAATGAACACTGAAGCTTTCTTT; CDR3 protein: CASSPVEGMNTEAFF
D gene: .; J gene: TRBJ2-7; V gene: TRBV27; clone size: few; CDR3 DNA: TGTGCCAGCAGTTTCCACCCCTCGGGTTACGAGCAGTACTTC; CDR3 protein: CASSFHPSGYEQYF
D gene: .; J gene: TRBJ1-1; V gene: TRBV7-6; clone size: once; CDR3 DNA: TGTGCCAGCAGCTTATTCACTCTCACTGAAGCTTTCTTT; CDR3 protein: CASSLFTLTEAFF
D gene: TRBD1; J gene: TRBJ1-2; V gene: TRBV19; clone size: .; CDR3 DNA: TGTGCCAGTAGTCCATGGACAGGCCATGGCTACACCTTC; CDR3 protein: CASSPWTGHGYTF
D gene: .; J gene: TRBJ1-5; V gene: TRBV6-5; clone size: once; CDR3 DNA: TGTGCCAGCAGTATGGGGGGTCAAGGGCCCCAGCATTTT; CDR3 protein: CASSMGGQGPQHF
D gene: .; J gene: TRBJ1-3; V gene: TRBV9; clone size: .; CDR3 DNA: TGTGCCAGCAGCCCACGACAGACTGGAAACACCATATATTTT; CDR3 protein: CASSPRQTGNTIYF
D gene: .; J gene: TRBJ2-1; V gene: TRBV6-5; clone size: .; CDR3 DNA: TGTGCCAGCAGTTACGGCAGTGAGCAGTTCTTC; CDR3 protein: CASSYGSEQFF
D gene: TRBD1; J gene: TRBJ2-1; V gene: TRBV2; clone size: .; CDR3 DNA: TGTGCCAGACAAGGACAGGGGGACAATGAGCAGTTCTTC; CDR3 protein: CARQGQGDNEQFF
D gene: TRBD2; J gene: TRBJ2-1; V gene: TRBV7-9; clone size: .; CDR3 DNA: TGTGCCAGCAGCTGGACTAGCGGGAGGGCCCGGGGCAATGAGCAGTTCTTC; CDR3 protein: CASSWTSGRARGNEQFF
D gene: TRBD1; J gene: TRBJ2-1; V gene: TRBV7-2; clone size: .; CDR3 DNA: TGTGCCAGCATAGGGACAGGTTTATACAATGAGCAGTTCTTC; CDR3 protein: CASIGTGLYNEQFF
D gene: .; J gene: TRBJ1-2; V gene: TRBV6-1; clone size: .; CDR3 DNA: TGTGCCAGCAGTGAAGGACGGGGCTATGGCTACACCTTC; CDR3 protein: CASSEGRGYGYTF
D gene: TRBD1; J gene: TRBJ1-1; V gene: TRBV15; clone size: once; CDR3 DNA: TGTGCCACCAGCAGAGGACAGGGGTACACTGAAGCTTTCTTT; CDR3 protein: CATSRGQGYTEAFF
D gene: TRBD2; J gene: TRBJ2-3; V gene: TRBV4-3; clone size: .; CDR3 DNA: TGCGCCAGCAGCCAGGGGGGGACTAGCACAGATACGCAGTATTTT; CDR3 protein: CASSQGGTSTDTQYF
D gene: .; J gene: TRBJ2-1; V gene: TRBV13; clone size: .; CDR3 DNA: TGTGCCAGCAACTCCCGCATCCACAATGAGCAGTTCTTC; CDR3 protein: CASNSRIHNEQFF
D gene: .; J gene: TRBJ2-7; V gene: TRBV30; clone size: .; CDR3 DNA: TGTGCCTGGAGTGACCTAGTTTCCTACGAGCAGTACTTC; CDR3 protein: CAWSDLVSYEQYF
D gene: .; J gene: TRBJ2-1; V gene: TRBV28; clone size: .; CDR3 DNA: TGTGCCAGCAGTCTCCCCTACAATGAGCAGTTCTTC; CDR3 protein: CASSLPYNEQFF
D gene: TRBD2; J gene: TRBJ2-5; V gene: TRBV7-9; clone size: .; CDR3 DNA: TGTGCCAGCGATACCGGGGGGGCCGGGGAGACCCAGTACTTC; CDR3 protein: CASDTGGAGETQYF
D gene: TRBD1; J gene: TRBJ2-7; V gene: TRBV5-6; clone size: .; CDR3 DNA: TGTGCCAGCAGCTTGGGACAGGGAGCCTACGAGCAGTACTTC; CDR3 protein: CASSLGQGAYEQYF
D gene: .; J gene: TRBJ2-7; V gene: TRBV10-3; clone size: .; CDR3 DNA: TGTGCCATCAGTGAACCTAGTGTGACCTACGAGCAGTACTTC; CDR3 protein: CAISEPSVTYEQYF
D gene: TRBD1; J gene: TRBJ2-7; V gene: TRBV7-3; clone size: .; CDR3 DNA: TGTGCCAGCAGCATGGGACAGGGGAGCTACGAGCAGTACTTC; CDR3 protein: CASSMGQGSYEQYF
D gene: .; J gene: TRBJ1-1; V gene: TRBV5-6; clone size: few; CDR3 DNA: TGTGCCAGCAGCTTGCAGGATGGGACTGAAGCTTTCTTT; CDR3 protein: CASSLQDGTEAFF
D gene: TRBD1; J gene: TRBJ2-2; V gene: TRBV19; clone size: .; CDR3 DNA: TGTGCCCCGACAGGGTGGGGGGAGCTGTTTTTT; CDR3 protein: CAPTGWGELFF
D gene: .; J gene: TRBJ1-6; V gene: TRBV2; clone size: .; CDR3 DNA: TGTGCCAGCAATGATGCAGACCGGGACAAAGATACCGCCCTCCACTTT; CDR3 protein: CASNDADRDKDTALHF
D gene: TRBD1; J gene: TRBJ1-2; V gene: TRBV29-1; clone size: .; CDR3 DNA: TGCAGCGTGGGACAGGGGGCCTATGGCTACACCTTC; CDR3 protein: CSVGQGAYGYTF